This T cell receptor (beta chain) was profiled in a study of CD8 T cells in ankylosing spondylitis. TCRdb used MiXCR to reprocess the 5' RACE reads, holding one entry per CDR3 protein. The sample shows 700,000 or so distinct CDR3 sequences, around a fifth of them seen only once. Remarks on this clonotype: The antigen remains unidentified.

General study results and limits: Characteristic, it appeared, of ankylosing spondylitis blood was a TCR beta motif of eight or nine highly homologous variants. Reports say disease-linked clones showed up significantly more in matched ankylosing spondylitis synovial fluid.

The TCR comes from a male donor with ankylosing spondylitis. Sequences were obtained from blood, either unsorted or a sorted T cell fraction (not recorded which).

The CDR3 loop is CASSLHLVPSADTQYF. Written as DNA, the CDR3 is TGTGCCAGCAGCTTACATCTAGTCCCAAGTGCAGATACGCAGTATTTT. V gene TRBV7-3 combines with J gene TRBJ2-3; D call uncertain. CDR1 and CDR2 (germline): SGHTA, FQGTGA. V lost 2 bases and J lost 4, with 16 bases in between. CDR3 length equals 16 residues.